This TCR beta chain was sequenced for a study of cytomegalovirus exposure and HLA in healthy donors. Study-wide results and caveats: Later analysis suggested most CMV-associated TCR beta chains were HLA-restricted.

Use of 60 Vbeta and 13 Jbeta primers characterized the PCR. TCRdb's table, derived via immunoSEQ multiplex PCR, lists solely in-frame clones and lacks some. The data show around 140,000 clones, around 57% seen once. This clone was picked up a small number of times. Its antigen is not identified. This CDR3 spans 14 amino acids. CDR1 is SGHNT, CDR2 YYREEE, per germline (reference sequence). The ends were cut back, 4 bases at V and 3 bases at J, with 13 bases in the middle. This chain links TRBV5-4 with TRBJ2-5, with D perhaps matching TRBD1 (8 bases). The sample consisted of PBMCs. The sequence derives from a male donor in good health and CMV-seronegative. Here the CDR3 reads CASSLQGGEETQYF. Here the CDR3 DNA reads TGTGCCAGCAGCCTACAGGGGGGGGAAGAGACCCAGTACTTC.